Described below is a single TCR beta chain sequence and its context. Its antigen remains unknown. The data were taken from a study of multiple sclerosis patients with progressive multifocal leukoencephalopathy. Whole-study findings and limits: Preferential TRBV-TRBJ pairings or common gene usage were not detected at PML.

The sample's time point: less than 15 months of natalizumab therapy. Longitudinal control samples came from natalizumab-treated multiple sclerosis patients without PML. Sequencing used immunoSEQ multiplex PCR; TCRdb keeps in-frame clones, though not all of them. Of some 25,000 clones listed, around 93% were seen once; the top ten hold about 2%. The CDR3 totals 14 residues. Between the trimmed V and J ends, which lost 2 bases and 1 base, there was a span of 8 bases. The germline V gene has CDR1 LNHDA and CDR2 SQIVND (reference sequence). The rearrangement uses TRBV19 and TRBJ1-2; D remains unclear. This TCR was recovered from a man aged 25-45 years with multiple sclerosis. The specimen was PBMCs, collected from a patient treated with natalizumab. The CDR3: CASSINRYNYGYTF. The DNA of the CDR3 is TGTGCCAGTAGTATAAATCGGTATAACTATGGCTACACCTTC.